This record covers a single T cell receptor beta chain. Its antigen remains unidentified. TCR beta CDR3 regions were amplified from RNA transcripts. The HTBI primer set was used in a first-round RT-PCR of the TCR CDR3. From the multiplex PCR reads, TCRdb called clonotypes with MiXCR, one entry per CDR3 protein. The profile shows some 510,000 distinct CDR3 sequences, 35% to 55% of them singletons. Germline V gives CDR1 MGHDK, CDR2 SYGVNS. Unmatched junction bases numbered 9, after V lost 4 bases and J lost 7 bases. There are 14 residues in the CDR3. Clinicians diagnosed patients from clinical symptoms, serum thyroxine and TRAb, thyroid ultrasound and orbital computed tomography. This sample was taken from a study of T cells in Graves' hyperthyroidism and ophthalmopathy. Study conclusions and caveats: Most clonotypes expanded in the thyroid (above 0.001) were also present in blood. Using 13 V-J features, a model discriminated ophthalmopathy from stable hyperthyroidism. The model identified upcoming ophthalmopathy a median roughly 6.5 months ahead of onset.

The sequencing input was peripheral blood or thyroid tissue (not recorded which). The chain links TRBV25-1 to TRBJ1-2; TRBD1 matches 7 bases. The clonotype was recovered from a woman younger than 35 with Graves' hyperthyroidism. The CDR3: CASSASDRVGGYTF. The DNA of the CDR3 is TGTGCCAGCAGTGCTAGCGACAGGGTGGGTGGCTACACCTTC.